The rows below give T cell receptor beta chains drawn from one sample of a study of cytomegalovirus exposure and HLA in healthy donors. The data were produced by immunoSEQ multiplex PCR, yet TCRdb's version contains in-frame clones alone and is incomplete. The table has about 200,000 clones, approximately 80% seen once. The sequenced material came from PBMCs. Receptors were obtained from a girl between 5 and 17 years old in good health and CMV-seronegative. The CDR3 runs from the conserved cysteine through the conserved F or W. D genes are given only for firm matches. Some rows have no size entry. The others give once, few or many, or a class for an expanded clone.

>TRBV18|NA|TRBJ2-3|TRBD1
CASRDRGSTDTQYF
TGTGCCAGCAGGGACAGGGGCAGCACAGATACGCAGTATTTT
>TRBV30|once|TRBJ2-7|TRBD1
CAWSAGGASYEQYF
TGTGCCTGGAGTGCAGGGGGAGCCTCCTACGAGCAGTACTTC
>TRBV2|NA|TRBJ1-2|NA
CASNRNYGYTF
TGTGCCAGCAACAGGAACTATGGCTACACCTTC
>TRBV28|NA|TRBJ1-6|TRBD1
CASSSPPGGGSPLHF
TGTGCCAGCAGTTCCCCCCCAGGGGGCGGATCACCCCTCCACTTT
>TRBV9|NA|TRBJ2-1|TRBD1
CASSVVTGQGYNEQFF
TGTGCCAGCAGCGTAGTAACGGGACAGGGGTACAATGAGCAGTTCTTC
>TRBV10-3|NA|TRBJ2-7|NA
CAISGGLASDEQYF
TGTGCCATCAGTGGTGGGCTAGCTTCCGACGAGCAGTACTTC
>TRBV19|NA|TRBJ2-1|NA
CASSIRSGPNEQFF
TGTGCCAGTAGTATACGGTCAGGCCCCAATGAGCAGTTCTTC
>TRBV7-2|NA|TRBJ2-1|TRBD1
CASSPTSGQGQNEQFF
TGTGCCAGCAGCCCGACGTCCGGACAGGGGCAGAATGAGCAGTTCTTC
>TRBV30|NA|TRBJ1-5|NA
CAWSVDRTKNSNQPQHF
TGTGCCTGGAGTGTCGACAGGACAAAAAATAGCAATCAGCCCCAGCATTTT
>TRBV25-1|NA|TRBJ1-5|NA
CASSAGSAQPQHF
TGTGCCAGCAGTGCAGGGTCGGCTCAGCCCCAGCATTTT
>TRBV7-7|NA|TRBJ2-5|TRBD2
CASSRLAGDGETQYF
TGTGCTAGCAGCCGACTAGCGGGAGATGGGGAGACCCAGTACTTC
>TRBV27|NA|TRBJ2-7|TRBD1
CASRMGQSTYEQYF
TGTGCCAGCAGAATGGGACAGTCCACCTACGAGCAGTACTTC
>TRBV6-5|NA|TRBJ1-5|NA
CASSYMEGNQPQHF
TGTGCCAGCAGTTATATGGAGGGCAATCAGCCCCAGCATTTT
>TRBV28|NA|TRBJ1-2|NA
CASKTGEFRGYTF
TGTGCCAGCAAAACCGGGGAGTTTCGAGGCTACACCTTC
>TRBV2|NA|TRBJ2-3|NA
CASSAQGLGDTQYF
TGTGCCAGCAGCGCACAGGGCTTAGGAGATACGCAGTATTTT
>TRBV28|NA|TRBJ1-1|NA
CASSSEVAEAFF
TGTGCCAGCAGTTCAGAGGTTGCCGAAGCTTTCTTT
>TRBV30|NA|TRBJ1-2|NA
CARRGEGVSGGYTF
TGTGCCAGACGGGGGGAAGGGGTTTCGGGAGGCTACACCTTC
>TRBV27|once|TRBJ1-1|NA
CASNFGGAVYTEAFF
TGTGCCAGCAACTTTGGGGGCGCGGTTTACACTGAAGCTTTCTTT
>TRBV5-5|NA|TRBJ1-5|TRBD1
CASSRTGTGVVQPQHF
TGTGCCAGCAGCCGTACCGGGACAGGGGTGGTTCAGCCCCAGCATTTT
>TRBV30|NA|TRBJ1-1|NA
CAWSMGSGYHTEAFF
TGTGCCTGGAGTATGGGATCAGGGTATCATACTGAAGCTTTCTTT
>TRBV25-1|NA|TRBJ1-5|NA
CASSGRGGEPQHF
TGTGCCAGCAGCGGCCGGGGAGGTGAGCCCCAGCATTTT
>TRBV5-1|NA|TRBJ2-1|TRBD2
CASSLVEGLAGGNEQFF
TGCGCCAGCAGCTTGGTAGAGGGACTAGCGGGAGGAAATGAGCAGTTCTTC
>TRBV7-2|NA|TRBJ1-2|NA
CASSLGNRVHGYTF
TGTGCCAGCAGCTTAGGGAACAGGGTTCATGGCTACACCTTC
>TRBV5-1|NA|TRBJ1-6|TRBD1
CASSLTGQGQSPLHF
TGCGCCAGCAGCCTGACGGGACAGGGACAGTCACCCCTCCACTTT
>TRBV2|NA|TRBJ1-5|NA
CASSERRAARSNQPQHF
TGTGCCAGCAGTGAGAGGAGGGCTGCCAGGAGCAATCAGCCCCAGCATTTT
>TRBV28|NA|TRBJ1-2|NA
CASSLAREGSGYTF
TGTGCCAGCAGTTTGGCCAGGGAGGGCTCTGGCTACACCTTC
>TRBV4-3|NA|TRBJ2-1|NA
CASSQEPRGYNEQFF
TGCGCCAGCAGCCAAGAGCCGAGGGGGTACAATGAGCAGTTCTTC
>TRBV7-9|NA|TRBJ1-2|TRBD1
CASSSENRGTEPYGYTF
TGTGCCAGCAGCTCAGAAAATCGAGGGACAGAACCTTATGGCTACACCTTC
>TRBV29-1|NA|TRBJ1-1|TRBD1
CSAVDRATEAFF
TGCAGCGCCGTCGACAGGGCCACTGAAGCTTTCTTT
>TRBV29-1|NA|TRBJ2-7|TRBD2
CSVEEEASGSSYEQYF
TGCAGCGTTGAAGAAGAAGCTAGCGGGAGCTCCTACGAGCAGTACTTC